The present T cell receptor beta chain was sequenced within a study of T cell repertoires in cytomegalovirus infection. Study overall: Shared public TCR beta signatures pointed to both CMV infection and a matching HLA type. Overall study results and limits: Ex vivo responses were dominated by HLA-C-restricted CMV-specific TCR beta clonotypes.

TCRdb re-called the reads through MiXCR, storing one row per CDR3 protein. The top ten hold around half of the sample, which has some 240,000 distinct CDR3 sequences, 17% seen once. This clonotype turned up a few times. What it recognizes is unknown. V was cut by 7 bases and J by 1 base, with 10 bases left in between. The V gene's germline CDR1 is SQVTM and CDR2 ANQGSEA. The CDR3 has 12 amino acids. Material for sequencing was CD8+ T cells from PBMCs. The chain carries TRBV29-1 and TRBJ1-1, with D maybe TRBD1 (5 bases). The receptor comes from a human donor in good health (CMV status not recorded). Some clones in this sample may be carry-over from other donors' samples. This CDR3 reads CSADRRNTEAFF. The DNA for the CDR3 is TGCAGCGCAGACAGACGGAACACTGAAGCTTTCTTT.